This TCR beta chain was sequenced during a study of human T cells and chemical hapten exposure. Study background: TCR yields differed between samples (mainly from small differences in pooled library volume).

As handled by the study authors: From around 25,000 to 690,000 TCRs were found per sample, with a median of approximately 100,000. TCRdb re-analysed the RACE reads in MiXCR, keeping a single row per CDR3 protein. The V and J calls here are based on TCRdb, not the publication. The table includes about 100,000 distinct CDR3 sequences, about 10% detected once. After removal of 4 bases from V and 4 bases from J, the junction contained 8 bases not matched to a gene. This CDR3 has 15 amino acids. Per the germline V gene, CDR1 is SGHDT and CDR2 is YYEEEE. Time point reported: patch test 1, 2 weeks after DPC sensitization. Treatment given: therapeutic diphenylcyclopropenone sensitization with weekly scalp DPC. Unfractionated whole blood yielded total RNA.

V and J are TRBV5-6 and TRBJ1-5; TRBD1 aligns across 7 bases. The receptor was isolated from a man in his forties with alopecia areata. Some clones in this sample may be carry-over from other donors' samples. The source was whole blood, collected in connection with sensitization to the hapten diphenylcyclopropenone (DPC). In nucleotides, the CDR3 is TGTGCCAGCAGCCAGGTCGGGACAGCGAATCAGCCCCAGCATTTT. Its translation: CASSQVGTANQPQHF.